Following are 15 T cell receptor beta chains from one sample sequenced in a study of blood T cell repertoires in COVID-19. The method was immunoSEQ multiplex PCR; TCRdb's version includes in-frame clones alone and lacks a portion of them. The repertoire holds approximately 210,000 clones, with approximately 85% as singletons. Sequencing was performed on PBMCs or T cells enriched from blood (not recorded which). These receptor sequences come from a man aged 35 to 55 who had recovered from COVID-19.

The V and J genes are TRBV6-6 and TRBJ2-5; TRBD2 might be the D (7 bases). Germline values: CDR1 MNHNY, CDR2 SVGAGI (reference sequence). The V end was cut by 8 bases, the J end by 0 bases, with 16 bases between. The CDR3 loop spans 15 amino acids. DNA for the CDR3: TGTGCCAGCGGCCTGGGGGGGGCTTACCAAGAGACCCAGTACTTC. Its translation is CASGLGGAYQETQYF.

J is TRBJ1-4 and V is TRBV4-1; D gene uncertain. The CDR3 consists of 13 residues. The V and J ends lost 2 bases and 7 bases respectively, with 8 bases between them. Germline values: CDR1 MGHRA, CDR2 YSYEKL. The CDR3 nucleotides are TGCGCCAGCAGCCAAATCAGGTTTGAAAAACTGTTTTTT. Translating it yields CASSQIRFEKLFF.

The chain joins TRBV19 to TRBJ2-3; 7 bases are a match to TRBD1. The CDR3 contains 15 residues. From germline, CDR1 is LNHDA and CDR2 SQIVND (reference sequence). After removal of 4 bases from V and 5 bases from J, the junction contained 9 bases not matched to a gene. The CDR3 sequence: CASSKPGGPGDTQYF. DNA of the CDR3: TGTGCCAGTAGTAAACCAGGGGGTCCGGGAGATACGCAGTATTTT.

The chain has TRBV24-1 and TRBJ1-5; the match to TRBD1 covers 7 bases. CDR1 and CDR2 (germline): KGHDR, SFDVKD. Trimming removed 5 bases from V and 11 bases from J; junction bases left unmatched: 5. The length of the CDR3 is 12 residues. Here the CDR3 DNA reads TGTGCCACCAGTGCTGAGGGGGCGGCCCAGCATTTT. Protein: CATSAEGAAQHF.

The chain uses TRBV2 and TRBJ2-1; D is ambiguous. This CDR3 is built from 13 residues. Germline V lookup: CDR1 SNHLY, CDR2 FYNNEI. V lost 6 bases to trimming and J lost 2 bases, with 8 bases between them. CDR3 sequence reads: CASSGLAYNEQFF. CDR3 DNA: TGTGCCAGCAGCGGTCTGGCCTACAATGAGCAGTTCTTC.

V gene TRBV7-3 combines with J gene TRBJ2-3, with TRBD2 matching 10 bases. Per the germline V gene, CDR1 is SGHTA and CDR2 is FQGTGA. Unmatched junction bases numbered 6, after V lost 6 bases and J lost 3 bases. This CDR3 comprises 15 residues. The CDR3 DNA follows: TGTGCCAGCAGACGTAGCGGGAGGAGTACAGATACGCAGTATTTT. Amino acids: CASRRSGRSTDTQYF.

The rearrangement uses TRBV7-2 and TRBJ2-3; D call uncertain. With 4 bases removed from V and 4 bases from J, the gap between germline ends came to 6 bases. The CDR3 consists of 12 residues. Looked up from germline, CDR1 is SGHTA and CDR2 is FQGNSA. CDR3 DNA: TGTGCCAGCAGCTCCTACTCAGATACGCAGTATTTT. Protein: CASSSYSDTQYF. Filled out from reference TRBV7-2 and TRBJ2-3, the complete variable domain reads GAGVSQSPSNKVTEKGKDVELRCDPISGHTALYWYRQSLGQGLEFLIYFQGNSAPDKSGLPSDRFSAERTGGSVSTLTIQRTQQEDSAVYLCASSSYSDTQYFGPGTRLTVL.

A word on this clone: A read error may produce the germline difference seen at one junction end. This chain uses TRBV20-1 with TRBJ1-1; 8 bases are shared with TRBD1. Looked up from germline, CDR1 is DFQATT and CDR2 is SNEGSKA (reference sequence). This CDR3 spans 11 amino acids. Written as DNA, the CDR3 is TGCAGTGCTTCCAGCCGGGACAGGTCGTTTTTT. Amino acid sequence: CSASSRDRSFF.

In nucleotides, the CDR3 is TGTGCCAGTAAACGGGACTTCTCCTACGAGCAGTACTTC. Its translation is CASKRDFSYEQYF. The chain couples TRBV6-5 to TRBJ2-7, with a possible D match to TRBD2 (6 bases). V gave up 9 bases and J gave up 0 bases, with 12 bases separating them. This CDR3 has 13 amino acids. Germline V gene lookup returns CDR1 MNHEY and CDR2 SVGAGI.

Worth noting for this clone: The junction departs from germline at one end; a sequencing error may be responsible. The CDR3 spells CASSLRGLDF. CDR3 DNA sequence: TGTGCCAGCAGCTTGAGGGGGCTGGACTTC. V and J are TRBV7-2 and TRBJ1-2; the match to TRBD1 covers 7 bases. CDR1 SGHTA and CDR2 FQGNSA come from the germline V gene. This CDR3 is 10 amino acids long.

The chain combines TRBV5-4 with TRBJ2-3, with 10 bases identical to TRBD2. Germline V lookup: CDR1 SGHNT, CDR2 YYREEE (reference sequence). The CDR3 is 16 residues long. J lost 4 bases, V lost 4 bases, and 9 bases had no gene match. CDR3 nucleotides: TGTGCCAGCAGCCCCCAAGCGGGAGGGGGGCCAGATACGCAGTATTTT. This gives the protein CASSPQAGGGPDTQYF.

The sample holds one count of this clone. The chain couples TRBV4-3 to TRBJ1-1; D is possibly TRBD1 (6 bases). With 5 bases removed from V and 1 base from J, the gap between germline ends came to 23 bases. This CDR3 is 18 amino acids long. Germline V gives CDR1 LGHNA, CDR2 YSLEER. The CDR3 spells CASSYNPGHRLGNTEAFF. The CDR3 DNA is TGCGCCAGCAGCTACAATCCGGGACACCGGCTCGGGAACACTGAAGCTTTCTTT.

The CDR3 DNA is TGTGCCAGCAGTTACGGACTAGCGGGCCCCACCCAAGAGACCCAGTACTTC. Its protein product is CASSYGLAGPTQETQYF. The chain is built from TRBV28 and TRBJ2-5; 11 bases fit TRBD2. J lost 1 base, V lost 4 bases, and 8 bases had no gene match. The CDR3 totals 17 residues. Germline V gene data show CDR1 as MDHEN and CDR2 as SYDVKM.

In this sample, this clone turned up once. The CDR3 sequence: CASSSSSSNQPQHF. CDR3 nucleotides: TGTGCCAGCAGCTCCTCGAGTAGCAATCAGCCCCAGCATTTT. The genes are TRBV7-2 and TRBJ1-5; D is unclear. Trimming removed 4 bases at V and 0 bases at J, with 7 bases between. Per the germline V gene, CDR1 is SGHTA and CDR2 is FQGNSA. This CDR3 has 14 residues.

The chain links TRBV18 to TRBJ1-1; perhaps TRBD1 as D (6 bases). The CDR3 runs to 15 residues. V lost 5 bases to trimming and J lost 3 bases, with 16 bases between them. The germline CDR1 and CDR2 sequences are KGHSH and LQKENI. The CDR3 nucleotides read TGTGCCAGCTCAGTTGAGGGGGTGAGTTACACTGAAGCTTTCTTT. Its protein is CASSVEGVSYTEAFF.